What follows are 2 T cell receptor beta chains derived from one specimen sequenced in a study of shared clonotypes between healthy human individuals. Generated by immunoSEQ multiplex PCR, the TCRdb table keeps only in-frame clones and is missing some. The sample holds about 490,000 clones, around 73% seen once. The sequencing input was PBMCs. The receptors were sampled from a woman between 40 and 55 years old in good health. Some clones in this sample may be carry-over from other donors' samples.

This chain connects TRBV27 to TRBJ2-7, with 15 positions matching TRBD2. The germline V gene has CDR1 MNHEY and CDR2 SMNVEV (reference sequence). The V and J ends lost 4 bases and 11 bases, in that order; junction bases with no gene match: 9. This CDR3 contains 15 residues. The CDR3 loop reads CASSSGRTSGRVEYF. The CDR3 nucleotides are TGTGCCAGCAGTTCCGGCCGGACTAGCGGGAGGGTAGAGTACTTC.

The chain has TRBV6-5 and TRBJ2-3; D uncertain. Germline CDR1 reads MNHEY; CDR2 reads SVGAGI. The CDR3 is 13 amino acids. The V end was cut by 6 bases, the J end by 3 bases, with 10 bases between. The CDR3 DNA reads TGTGCCAGCAGCTTTGTTGGGACAGATACGCAGTATTTT. Translation: CASSFVGTDTQYF.